Each of the 16 T cell receptor beta chains below was sequenced from the same sample in a study of blood T cell repertoires in COVID-19. Generated by immunoSEQ multiplex PCR, the TCRdb table keeps only in-frame clones and is missing some. The table shows 100,000 to 150,000 clones, with 80% to 95% occurring only once. The sample taken for sequencing was peripheral blood. The receptor set was obtained from a man aged 50 to 59 with COVID-19, enrolled during active disease.

CDR3 sequence reads: CASSLVYKTGSSGNTIYF. The CDR3, as DNA: TGTGCCAGCAGCTTAGTTTATAAGACAGGGAGCTCTGGAAACACCATATATTTT. The genes are TRBV11-3 and TRBJ1-3; 7 bases are shared with TRBD1. The CDR3 contains 18 residues. Per germline, CDR1 SGHNT and CDR2 YENEEA. V was clipped by 1 base and J by 0 bases; unmatched bases: 9. Full variable domain (outside the CDR3, taken from reference TRBV11-3 and TRBJ1-3): EAGVVQSPRYKIIEKKQPVAFWCNPISGHNTLYWYLQNLGQGPELLIRYENEEAVDDSQLPKDRFSAERLKGVDSTLKIQPAELGDSAVYLCASSLVYKTGSSGNTIYFGEGSWLTVV.

This chain links TRBV5-5 with TRBJ2-1, with 9 positions matching TRBD1. The CDR3 has 15 amino acids. Germline assignment: CDR1 SGHKS and CDR2 YYEKEE (reference sequence). Trimming cost V 2 bases and J 6 bases; bases outside gene matches: 6. The CDR3 reads CASSFGQGKGNEQFF. CDR3 bases: TGTGCCAGCAGCTTTGGACAGGGGAAAGGCAATGAGCAGTTCTTC. The whole variable domain, remainder taken from reference TRBV5-5 and TRBJ2-1, is DAGVTQSPTHLIKTRGQQVTLRCSPISGHKSVSWYQQVLGQGPQFIFQYYEKEERGRGNFPDRFSARQFPNYSSELNVNALLLGDSALYLCASSFGQGKGNEQFFGPGTRLTVL.

CDR3 region: CASSIKGTGGANYGYTF. The CDR3 DNA reads TGTGCCAGTAGTATAAAGGGGACAGGTGGAGCTAACTATGGCTACACCTTC. This chain uses TRBV19 with TRBJ1-2; TRBD1 matches at 8 bases. The length of the CDR3 is 17 residues. CDR1 and CDR2 from the germline V gene are LNHDA and SQIVND (reference sequence). With V trimmed by 2 bases and J by 0 bases, 8 bases remained unmatched.

The chain employs TRBV7-9 and TRBJ2-3, with 7 positions matching TRBD2. This CDR3 has 18 amino acids. Germline V gene data show CDR1 as SEHNR and CDR2 as FQNEAQ (reference sequence). V lost 3 bases and J lost 0; bases outside the gene matches: 12. The CDR3 loop is CASSFFAGVARSTDTQYF. In DNA form, the CDR3 reads TGTGCCAGCAGCTTCTTCGCGGGAGTCGCTCGAAGCACAGATACGCAGTATTTT.

This sequence joins TRBV29-1 and TRBJ2-7, with TRBD2 matching over 7 bases. Germline CDR1 is SQVTM and CDR2 is ANQGSEA. CDR3 length equals 12 residues. J was trimmed by 5 bases and V by 6 bases; bases with no gene match: 7. CDR3 in amino acids: CSVKSGTNEQYV. CDR3 coding DNA: TGCAGCGTCAAATCCGGGACTAACGAGCAGTACGTC.

The V call is TRBV7-3, the J call TRBJ2-3, with 7 nucleotides matching TRBD2. This CDR3 has 15 residues. J was trimmed by 6 bases and V by 4 bases; bases with no gene match: 10. Germline V gene data show CDR1 as SGHTA and CDR2 as FQGTGA. CDR3 nucleotides: TGTGCCAGCAGCTCCCAAGGGGAGGGCCCCGATACGCAGTATTTT. It is translated as CASSSQGEGPDTQYF.

This clone has only one observation. In DNA form, the CDR3 reads TGTGCCAGCAGCGTGGGGACAGCGAACACCGGGGAGCTGTTTTTT. Protein: CASSVGTANTGELFF. J is TRBJ2-2 and V is TRBV7-9, with TRBD1 matching over 7 bases. CDR3 length: 15 amino acids. Germline V gene data show CDR1 as SEHNR and CDR2 as FQNEAQ (reference sequence). The V segment lost 5 bases and the J segment 0 bases; nucleotides outside the gene matches: 3.

Only one count was recorded for this clone. J is TRBJ2-2 and V is TRBV4-1; D may be TRBD1 (5 bases). Between the trimmed V and J ends, which lost 4 bases and 9 bases, there was a span of 12 bases. Per the germline V gene, CDR1 is MGHRA and CDR2 is YSYEKL. The CDR3 runs 13 residues. CDR3 sequence reads: CASSPQGARELFF. CDR3 sequence (DNA): TGCGCCAGCAGCCCGCAGGGTGCAAGGGAGCTGTTTTTT.

The chain links TRBV3-1 (or the pseudogene TRBV3-2) to TRBJ2-1; 15 positions agree with TRBD2. CDR3 length: 18 amino acids. The V segment lost 3 bases and the J segment 2 bases; nucleotides outside the gene matches: 5. Per the germline V gene, CDR1 is LGHDT and CDR2 is YNNKEL (reference sequence). The CDR3 bases are TGTGCCAGCAGCCAGGCCGGGACTAGCGGGAGGCCCTACAATGAGCAGTTCTTC. Encoded protein: CASSQAGTSGRPYNEQFF.

Here the CDR3 reads CASSDPGTGRDEQFF. In DNA, the CDR3 is TGTGCCAGCAGTGATCCCGGGACAGGGCGTGATGAGCAGTTCTTC. The chain carries TRBV25-1 and TRBJ2-1, with 9 nucleotides matching TRBD1. CDR1 is MGHDK, CDR2 SYGVNS, per germline. V was pared by 3 bases and J by 8 bases, with 8 bases of the junction left unmatched. The CDR3 is 15 residues long.

The chain employs TRBV6-5 and TRBJ2-7; D possibly corresponds to TRBD1 (5 bases). The CDR3 extends over 13 amino acids. Germline CDR1 MNHEY, CDR2 SVGAGI. Trimming shortened V by 10 bases and J by 1 base, and 14 bases separated the two germline ends. This CDR3 reads CATSGWVSYEQYF. DNA for the CDR3: TGTGCCACCTCAGGGTGGGTGTCCTACGAGCAGTACTTC.

This clone was counted a single time. V is TRBV30 and J is TRBJ1-1; D unresolved. V was shortened by 0 bases and J by 2 bases, with 7 bases between the two germline ends. CDR1 is GTSNPN, CDR2 SVGIG, per germline (reference sequence). The CDR3 has 13 amino acids. The CDR3 protein is CAWSVLLNTEAFF. The CDR3 bases are TGTGCCTGGAGTGTCCTCCTTAACACTGAAGCTTTCTTT.

The rearrangement links TRBV20-1 to TRBJ1-1; D possibly corresponds to TRBD1 (6 bases). Deletions cut 3 bases from V and 4 bases from J, with 12 bases between. The length of the CDR3 is 13 residues. Germline CDR1 and CDR2: DFQATT and SNEGSKA (reference sequence). The CDR3 protein is CSASQGGGTEAFF. CDR3 sequence (DNA): TGCAGTGCTAGTCAGGGAGGGGGCACTGAAGCTTTCTTT.

The sample holds one count of this clone. The rearrangement uses TRBV7-9 and TRBJ1-1, with unresolved D. Per the germline V gene, CDR1 is SEHNR and CDR2 is FQNEAQ (reference sequence). This CDR3 is 13 amino acids long. V shed 5 bases and J shed 1 base, with 8 bases lying between them. CDR3 protein: CASSRTENTEAFF. DNA for the CDR3: TGTGCCAGCAGCCGCACAGAGAACACTGAAGCTTTCTTT.

The chain's CDR3 is CASTPLAGGRGEQFF. The DNA for the CDR3 is TGTGCCAGCACCCCTCTAGCGGGAGGACGTGGTGAGCAGTTCTTC. The J gene is TRBJ2-1, the V gene TRBV6-5, with 11 bases that match TRBD2. Germline lookup yields CDR1 MNHEY and CDR2 SVGAGI. CDR3 length: 15 residues. V shed 7 bases and J 9 bases; nucleotides not matched to a gene: 11.

This clone is a singleton in its sample. The J gene is TRBJ2-1, the V gene TRBV19; unclear D gene. Trimming took off 6 bases at V and 6 bases at J, with 6 bases between the two ends. The germline CDR1 and CDR2 sequences are LNHDA and SQIVND (reference sequence). CDR3 length: 11 amino acids. CDR3 coding DNA: TGTGCCAGTAGCTTTATCAATGAGCAGTTCTTC. It encodes CASSFINEQFF.